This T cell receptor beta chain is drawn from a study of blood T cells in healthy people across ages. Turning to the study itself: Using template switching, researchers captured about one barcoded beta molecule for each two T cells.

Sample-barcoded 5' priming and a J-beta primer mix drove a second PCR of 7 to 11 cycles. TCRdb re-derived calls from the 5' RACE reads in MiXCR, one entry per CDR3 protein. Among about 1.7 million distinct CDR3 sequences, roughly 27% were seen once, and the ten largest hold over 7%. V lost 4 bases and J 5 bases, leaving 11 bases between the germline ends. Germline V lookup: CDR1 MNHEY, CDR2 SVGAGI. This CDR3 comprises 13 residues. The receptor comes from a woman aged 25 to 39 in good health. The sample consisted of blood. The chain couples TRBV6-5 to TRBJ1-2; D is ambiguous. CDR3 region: CASSSTERYGYTF. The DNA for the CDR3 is TGTGCCAGCAGTTCGACGGAGCGGTATGGCTACACCTTC.